This T cell receptor (beta chain) was found in a study of beta chain features in type 1 diabetes. Study-level findings and limits: For type 1 diabetes patients, VDJ junctions showed fewer insertions and more deletions. PCR may have favored shorter templates equally in patients and controls. In all four CD4+ subsets, TCRB CDR3 length was significantly, moderately reduced in type 1 diabetes.

About this clone itself: As yet, its antigen is unknown.

cDNA synthesis used the whole RNA isolate, giving expressed TCRB sequences. TCRdb's table, derived via immunoSEQ multiplex PCR, lists solely in-frame clones and lacks some. The sample consists of 40,000 to 55,000 clones, roughly 48% of them appearing once. Trimming removed 0 bases from V and 7 bases from J, with 9 bases in between. This CDR3 has 13 amino acids. Germline CDR1 SGHAT, CDR2 FQNNGV. The rearrangement links TRBV11-2 to TRBJ1-1; D possibly corresponds to TRBD1 (6 bases). Sequencing used stem cell memory CD4+ T cells from blood. This sequence originates from a man aged 25 to 45 with type 1 diabetes. CDR3 bases: TGTGCCAGCAGCTTAGACAGGGGATTTGAAGCTTTCTTT. Translated: CASSLDRGFEAFF.